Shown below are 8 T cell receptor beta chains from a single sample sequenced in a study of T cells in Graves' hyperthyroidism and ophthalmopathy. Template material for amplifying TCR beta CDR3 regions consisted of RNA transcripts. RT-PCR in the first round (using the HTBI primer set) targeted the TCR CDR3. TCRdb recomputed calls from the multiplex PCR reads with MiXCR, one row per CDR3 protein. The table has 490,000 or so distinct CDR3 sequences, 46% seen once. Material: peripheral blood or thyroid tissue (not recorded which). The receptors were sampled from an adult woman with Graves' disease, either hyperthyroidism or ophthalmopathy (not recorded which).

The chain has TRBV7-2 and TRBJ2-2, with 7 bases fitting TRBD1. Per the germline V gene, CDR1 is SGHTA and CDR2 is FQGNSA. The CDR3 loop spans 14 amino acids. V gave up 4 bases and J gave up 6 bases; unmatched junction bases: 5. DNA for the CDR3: TGTGCCAGCAGCTCCAAGACAGGGTCCGGGGAGCTGTTTTTT. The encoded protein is CASSSKTGSGELFF. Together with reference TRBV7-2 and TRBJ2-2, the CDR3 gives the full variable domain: GAGVSQSPSNKVTEKGKDVELRCDPISGHTALYWYRQSLGQGLEFLIYFQGNSAPDKSGLPSDRFSAERTGGSVSTLTIQRTQQEDSAVYLCASSSKTGSGELFFGEGSRLTVL.

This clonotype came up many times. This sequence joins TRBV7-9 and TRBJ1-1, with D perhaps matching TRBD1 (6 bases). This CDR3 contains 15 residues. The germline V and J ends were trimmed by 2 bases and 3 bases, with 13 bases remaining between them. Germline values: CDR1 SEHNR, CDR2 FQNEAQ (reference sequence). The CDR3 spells CASSLSGGGHTEAFF. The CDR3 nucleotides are TGTGCCAGCAGCTTAAGTGGGGGGGGCCACACTGAAGCTTTCTTT.

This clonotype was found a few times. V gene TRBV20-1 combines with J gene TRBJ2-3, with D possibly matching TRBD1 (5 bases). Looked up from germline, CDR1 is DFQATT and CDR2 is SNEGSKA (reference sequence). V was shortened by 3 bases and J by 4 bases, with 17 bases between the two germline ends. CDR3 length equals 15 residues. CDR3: CSASSLPGFPDTQYF. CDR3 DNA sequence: TGCAGTGCTAGTTCCTTACCAGGGTTTCCAGATACGCAGTATTTT.

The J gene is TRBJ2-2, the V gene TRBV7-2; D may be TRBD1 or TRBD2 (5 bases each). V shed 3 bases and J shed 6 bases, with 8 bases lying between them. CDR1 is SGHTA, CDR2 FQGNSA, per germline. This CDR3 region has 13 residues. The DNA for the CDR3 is TGTGCCAGCAGCTTCCAGGGACCCGGGGAGCTGTTTTTT. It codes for CASSFQGPGELFF. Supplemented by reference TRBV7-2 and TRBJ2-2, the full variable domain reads GAGVSQSPSNKVTEKGKDVELRCDPISGHTALYWYRQSLGQGLEFLIYFQGNSAPDKSGLPSDRFSAERTGGSVSTLTIQRTQQEDSAVYLCASSFQGPGELFFGEGSRLTVL.

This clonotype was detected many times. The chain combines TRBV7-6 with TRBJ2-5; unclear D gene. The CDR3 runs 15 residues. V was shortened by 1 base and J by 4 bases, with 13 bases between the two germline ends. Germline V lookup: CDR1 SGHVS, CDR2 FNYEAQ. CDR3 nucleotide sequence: TGTGCCAGCAGCTTAGGTGGACCCACCTCAGAGACCCAGTACTTC. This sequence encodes CASSLGGPTSETQYF.

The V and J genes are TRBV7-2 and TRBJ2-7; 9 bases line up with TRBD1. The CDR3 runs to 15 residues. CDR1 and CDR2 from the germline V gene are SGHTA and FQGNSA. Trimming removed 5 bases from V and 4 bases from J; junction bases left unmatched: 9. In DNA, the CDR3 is TGTGCCAGCAGCGTCACCGGGACAGGGTGGTACGAGCAGTACTTC. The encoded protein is CASSVTGTGWYEQYF.

The CDR3 reads CASSLTNGGTEAFF. The DNA for the CDR3 is TGTGCCAGCAGCTTGACGAACGGGGGCACTGAAGCTTTCTTT. The chain is built from TRBV7-9 and TRBJ1-1, with D tentatively TRBD1 (5 bases). V lost 3 bases, J lost 4 bases, and 12 bases lay in between. The germline gives CDR1 SEHNR, CDR2 FQNEAQ (reference sequence). CDR3 length: 14 residues.

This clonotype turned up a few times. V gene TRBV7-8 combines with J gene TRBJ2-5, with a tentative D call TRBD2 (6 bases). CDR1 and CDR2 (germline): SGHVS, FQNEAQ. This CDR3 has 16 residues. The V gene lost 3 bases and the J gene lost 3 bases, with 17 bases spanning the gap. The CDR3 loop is CASSFSSGGLKETQYF. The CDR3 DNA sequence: TGTGCCAGCAGCTTTAGTAGTGGAGGGCTCAAAGAGACCCAGTACTTC.